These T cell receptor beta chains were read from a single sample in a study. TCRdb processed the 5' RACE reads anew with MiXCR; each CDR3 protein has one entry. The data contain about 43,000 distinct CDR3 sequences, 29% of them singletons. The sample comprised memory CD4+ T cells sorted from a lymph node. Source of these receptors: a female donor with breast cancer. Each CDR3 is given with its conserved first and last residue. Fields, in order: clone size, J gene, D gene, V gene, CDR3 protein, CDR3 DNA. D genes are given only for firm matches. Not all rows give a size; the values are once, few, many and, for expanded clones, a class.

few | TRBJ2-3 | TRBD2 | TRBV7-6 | CASSFPTSGKATDTQYF | TGTGCCAGCAGCTTTCCTACTAGCGGGAAAGCCACAGATACGCAGTATTTT
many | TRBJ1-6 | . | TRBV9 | CASSGTDSPLHF | TGTGCCAGCAGCGGGACAGATTCACCCCTCCACTTT
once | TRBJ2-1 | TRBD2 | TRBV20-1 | CSARAVAGGGDEQFF | TGCAGTGCTAGAGCGGTCGCGGGGGGAGGGGATGAGCAGTTCTTC
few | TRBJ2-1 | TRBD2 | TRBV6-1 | CASYGPLAGGGYEQFF | TGTGCCAGCTATGGCCCTCTAGCGGGGGGTGGCTATGAGCAGTTCTTC
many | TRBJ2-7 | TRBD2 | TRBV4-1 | CASSQERGQPGLAREQYF | TGCGCCAGCAGCCAAGAGAGGGGGCAACCGGGACTAGCAAGGGAGCAGTACTTC
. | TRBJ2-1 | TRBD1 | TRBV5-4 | CASSFGQGPYNEQFF | TGTGCCAGCAGCTTCGGACAGGGTCCCTACAATGAGCAGTTCTTC
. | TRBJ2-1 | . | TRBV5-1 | CARIGPWGNEQFF | TGCGCCAGAATAGGCCCATGGGGCAATGAGCAGTTCTTC
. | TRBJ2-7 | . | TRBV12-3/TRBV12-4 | CASGPWGTVYEQYF | TGTGCCAGCGGCCCCTGGGGGACCGTCTACGAGCAGTACTTC
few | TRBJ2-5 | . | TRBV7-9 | CASTQGTQGTQYF | TGTGCCAGCACCCAAGGGACCCAAGGGACCCAGTACTTC
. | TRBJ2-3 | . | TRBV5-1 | CASSRLDTQYF | TGCGCCAGCAGCCGCCTGGATACGCAGTATTTT
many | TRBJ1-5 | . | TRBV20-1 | CSAYREGNQPQHF | TGCAGTGCTTACAGGGAAGGGAATCAGCCCCAGCATTTT
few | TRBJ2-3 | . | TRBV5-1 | CASSLEGTVADTQYF | TGCGCCAGCAGCTTGGAAGGGACCGTCGCAGATACGCAGTATTTT
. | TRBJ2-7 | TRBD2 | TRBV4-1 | CASSQGGRVYEQYF | TGCGCCAGCAGCCAAGGGGGGAGGGTCTACGAGCAGTACTTC
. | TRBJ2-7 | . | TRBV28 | CASLGQSIHEQYF | TGTGCCAGCCTTGGACAGTCCATTCACGAGCAGTACTTC
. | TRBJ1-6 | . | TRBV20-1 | CGGASGSPYNSPLHF | TGCGGGGGGGCTTCCGGAAGCCCCTATAATTCACCCCTCCACTTT
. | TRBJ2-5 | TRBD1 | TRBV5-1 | CASSLQGAETQYF | TGCGCCAGCAGCTTACAGGGGGCAGAGACCCAGTACTTC
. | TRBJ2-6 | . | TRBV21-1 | CASSKPRGQRGANVLTF | TGTGCCAGCAGCAAACCCCGAGGCCAGAGGGGGGCCAACGTCCTGACTTTC
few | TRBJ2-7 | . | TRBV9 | CASSEGDTLSEQYF | TGTGCCAGCAGCGAGGGGGACACCCTTAGCGAGCAGTACTTC
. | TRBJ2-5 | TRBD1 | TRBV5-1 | CAGSLAGTGVETQYF | TGCGCCGGCAGCTTGGCCGGGACAGGGGTGGAGACCCAGTACTTC
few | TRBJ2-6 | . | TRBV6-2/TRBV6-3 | CASSFPGLLSGANVLTF | TGTGCCAGCAGTTTCCCGGGACTTCTCTCTGGGGCCAACGTCCTGACTTTC
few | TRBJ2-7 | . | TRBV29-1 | CSVLSDEQYF | TGCAGCGTTCTCTCGGACGAGCAGTACTTC
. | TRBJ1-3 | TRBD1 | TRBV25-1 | CASRGTSGTGSISGNTIYF | TGTGCCAGCAGGGGTACATCCGGGACAGGGTCGATTTCAGGAAACACCATATATTTT
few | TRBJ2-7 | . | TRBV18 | CASSPQPDYEQYF | TGTGCCAGCTCACCACAGCCAGACTACGAGCAGTACTTC
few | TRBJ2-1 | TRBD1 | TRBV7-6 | CASSPGQGIYNEQFF | TGTGCCAGCAGCCCGGGACAGGGAATCTACAATGAGCAGTTCTTC
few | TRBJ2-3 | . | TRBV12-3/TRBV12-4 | CASSFDRTDTQYF | TGTGCCAGCAGTTTTGACCGCACAGATACGCAGTATTTT
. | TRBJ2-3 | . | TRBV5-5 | CASSLASFTDTQYF | TGTGCCAGCAGCTTGGCTAGTTTCACAGATACGCAGTATTTT
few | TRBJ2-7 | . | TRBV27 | CASSLSRADYEQYF | TGTGCCAGCAGTTTAAGTCGGGCCGACTACGAGCAGTACTTC
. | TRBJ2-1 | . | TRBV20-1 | CSATRDISTMKQFF | TGCAGTGCTACCCGGGATATAAGTACAATGAAGCAGTTCTTC
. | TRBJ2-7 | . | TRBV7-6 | CASSLAGAGQYF | TGTGCCAGCAGCTTAGCAGGGGCCGGGCAGTACTTC
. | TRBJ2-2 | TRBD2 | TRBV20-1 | CSAPGEGIAGELFF | TGCAGTGCCCCGGGGGAGGGAATTGCCGGGGAGCTGTTTTTT
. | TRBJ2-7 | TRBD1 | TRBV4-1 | CASSQVSLWDRSYEQYF | TGCGCCAGCAGCCAAGTATCTTTATGGGACAGGAGCTACGAGCAGTACTTC
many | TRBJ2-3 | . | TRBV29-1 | CSAGPSGTQYF | TGCAGCGCAGGCCCCAGCGGTACGCAGTATTTT
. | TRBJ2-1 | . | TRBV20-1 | CSARIGGGDYHNEQFF | TGCAGTGCTAGGATAGGGGGGGGAGACTACCACAATGAGCAGTTCTTC
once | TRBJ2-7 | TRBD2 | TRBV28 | CASRAGGSSYEQYF | TGTGCCAGCAGAGCGGGAGGAAGCTCCTACGAGCAGTACTTC